This is a list of T cell receptor beta chains from one sample in a study of blood T cell repertoires in COVID-19. Here immunoSEQ multiplex PCR was the method, and the copy in TCRdb shows in-frame clones only, minus some. In the table there are 61,000 or so clones, around 85% of which are singletons. The specimen sequenced was peripheral blood. The receptors here all came from a woman between 70 and 85 years old with acute or convalescent COVID-19. The CDR3 runs from the conserved cysteine through the conserved F or W. A D gene is named only where the DNA matches it firmly. Clone sizes are given selectively: once, few, many, or a class where the clone is expanded.

V gene	CDR3 length	D gene	clone size	J gene	CDR3 DNA	CDR3 protein
TRBV5-5	14	NA	once	TRBJ1-4	TGTGCCAGCAGCTTCGGCTATGGGGGGGAAAAACTGTTTTTT	CASSFGYGGEKLFF
TRBV7-8	16	TRBD1	NA	TRBJ2-5	TGTGCCAGCAGCTTAGGGGAGACAGGGGGCGAAGAGACCCAGTACTTC	CASSLGETGGEETQYF
TRBV30	14	NA	NA	TRBJ1-1	TGTGCCTGGGGGCTTTATGGGCCTCACTCGGTAGCTTTCTTT	CAWGLYGPHSVAFF
TRBV19	15	NA	NA	TRBJ1-2	TGTGCCAGTAGTATTCCGGGGGGCCCCGACTATGGCTACACCTTC	CASSIPGGPDYGYTF
TRBV29-1	10	NA	few	TRBJ1-2	TGCAGCGTTGTTACGGGTGGCTACACCTTC	CSVVTGGYTF
TRBV24-1	15	TRBD1	NA	TRBJ2-5	TGTGCCACCAGTGACGGGACAGGGGGCGAAGGGACCCAGTACTTC	CATSDGTGGEGTQYF
TRBV10-1	14	NA	NA	TRBJ2-3	TGCGCCAGCAGTGAGGACAGGAGACACGATACGCAGTATTTT	CASSEDRRHDTQYF
TRBV18	14	TRBD1	NA	TRBJ2-5	TGTGCCAGCTCACCACCGTCACAGGGGCAGACCCAGTACTTC	CASSPPSQGQTQYF
TRBV5-4	16	TRBD1	NA	TRBJ1-2	TGTGCCAGCATCCGTTTGGGACAGGGGGTAAAGTATGGCTACACCTTC	CASIRLGQGVKYGYTF
TRBV5-1	15	NA	many	TRBJ2-7	TGCGCCAGCAAGAGGGAAGGGGGAAGCTCCTACGAGCAGTACTTC	CASKREGGSSYEQYF
TRBV5-1	17	NA	NA	TRBJ2-6	TGCGCCAGCAGCTTAACAGGGACCAACTCTGGGGCCAACGTCCTGACTTTC	CASSLTGTNSGANVLTF
TRBV4-3	15	NA	few	TRBJ2-3	TGCGCCAGCAGCCAAGGGCAGGGGAATACAGATACGCAGTATTTT	CASSQGQGNTDTQYF
TRBV4-1	12	NA	few	TRBJ2-7	TGCGCCAGCAGCCGGGGGGCCTACGAGCAGTACTTC	CASSRGAYEQYF
TRBV25-1	14	NA	NA	TRBJ2-7	TGTGCCAGCACCAACTCCGCAGGGGGGTACGAGCAGTACTTC	CASTNSAGGYEQYF
TRBV29-1	15	TRBD2	NA	TRBJ2-1	TGCAGCTTCGGACTAGCGGGGGGCATCTACAATGAGCAGTTCTTC	CSFGLAGGIYNEQFF
TRBV5-1	15	NA	NA	TRBJ1-4	TGCGCCAGCAGCTGGACCATAGGGGCTAATGAAAAACTGTTTTTT	CASSWTIGANEKLFF
TRBV27	14	TRBD1	NA	TRBJ1-2	TGTGCCAGCAGTTTATCACGACAGGGGTATGGCTACACCTTC	CASSLSRQGYGYTF
TRBV7-2	11	NA	NA	TRBJ2-7	TGTGCCAGCAGCCCAGGGTACGAGCAGTACTTC	CASSPGYEQYF
TRBV19	18	TRBD2	NA	TRBJ2-3	TGTGCCAGTAGTATGGAGGGGAGGACTAGCCCCCCGGGGGATACGCAGTATTTT	CASSMEGRTSPPGDTQYF
TRBV19	15	NA	NA	TRBJ2-1	TGTGCCAGTAGTGTCTCGGACACGAAATACAATGAGCAGTTCTTC	CASSVSDTKYNEQFF
TRBV11-2	14	NA	NA	TRBJ2-5	TGTGCCAGCAGTCCAGGCTACCTCCAGGGGACCCAGTACTTC	CASSPGYLQGTQYF
TRBV3-1/TRBV3-2	16	TRBD2	NA	TRBJ2-2	TGTGCCAGCAGCCGCCGACTAGCGAGGGACACCGGGGAGCTGTTTTTT	CASSRRLARDTGELFF
TRBV7-3	15	TRBD1	NA	TRBJ1-6	TGTGCCAGCAGCTACGACGGGACAGCAAATTCACCCCTCCACTTT	CASSYDGTANSPLHF
TRBV5-4	16	NA	many	TRBJ2-1	TGTGCCAGCAGCTTCCCCGGTCGGGGGGCAGGAAATGAGCAGTTCTTC	CASSFPGRGAGNEQFF
TRBV28	16	TRBD1	NA	TRBJ1-3	TGTGCCAGCAGTTTGAGGGGGCAGGGGAAGTCGAACACCATATATTTT	CASSLRGQGKSNTIYF
TRBV10-1	19	TRBD2	NA	TRBJ2-3	TGCGCCAGCAGATCTAAGGGACTAGCGGGGGGGCAATGTCCAGATACGCAGTATTTT	CASRSKGLAGGQCPDTQYF
TRBV7-9	15	NA	NA	TRBJ1-5	TGTGCCAGCAGCTTACAGGGAGGCGGCAATCAGCCCCAGCATTTT	CASSLQGGGNQPQHF
TRBV30	16	NA	NA	TRBJ1-6	TGTGCCTGGAGCCGCGGCGGACAGCGTTATAATTCACCCCTCCACTTT	CAWSRGGQRYNSPLHF
TRBV7-2	14	TRBD2	many	TRBJ2-1	TGTGCCAGCAGCCCAAAGCGGGGGTACAATGAGCAGTTCTTC	CASSPKRGYNEQFF
TRBV9	14	NA	NA	TRBJ2-5	TGTGCCAGCAGCGGAGGACAGTTCCAAGAGACCCAGTACTTC	CASSGGQFQETQYF
TRBV4-1	17	TRBD1	NA	TRBJ1-2	TGCGCCAGCAGCCAAGGTGGCAGGGGGCGAGTGGGGTATGGCTACACCTTC	CASSQGGRGRVGYGYTF
TRBV27	17	TRBD2	few	TRBJ2-5	TGTGCCAGGGCTTTCACTAGGGCTAGCGGGGATAAGGAGACCCAGTACTTC	CARAFTRASGDKETQYF
TRBV3-1/TRBV3-2	12	NA	NA	TRBJ1-1	TGTGCCTCCCAAGCGGGAGGAACTGAAGCTTTCTTT	CASQAGGTEAFF
TRBV30	14	NA	NA	TRBJ2-3	TGTGCCTGGAGTATCTTCAGATCTACAGATACGCAGTATTTT	CAWSIFRSTDTQYF
TRBV7-2	13	NA	NA	TRBJ2-2	TGTGCCAGCAGCTTAGCAGGGGCCGGGGAGCTGTTTTTT	CASSLAGAGELFF
TRBV3-1/TRBV3-2	16	TRBD1	NA	TRBJ1-6	TGTGCCAGCAGCCAAGCCGGACAGGCTAATAATTCACCCCTCCACTTT	CASSQAGQANNSPLHF
TRBV4-2	12	NA	NA	TRBJ2-2	TGTGCCAGCAGCCTGGAGGGGCGGGAGCTGTTTTTT	CASSLEGRELFF
TRBV18	14	NA	NA	TRBJ1-1	TGTGCCAGCTCACCTATACTCACCCCACCTGAAGCTTTCTTT	CASSPILTPPEAFF
TRBV7-8	15	TRBD2	NA	TRBJ2-3	TGTGCCAGCAGCTTCATCGGGACTAGCTTGGATACGCAGTATTTT	CASSFIGTSLDTQYF
TRBV7-3	15	TRBD1	NA	TRBJ1-2	TGTGCCAGCAGCTTCGGACAGGGAGGGAACTATGGCTACACCTTC	CASSFGQGGNYGYTF
TRBV4-2	18	TRBD2	NA	TRBJ2-3	TGTGCCAGCAGCCAAGACCGGACTAGCGGGGGAGACACAGATACGCAGTATTTT	CASSQDRTSGGDTDTQYF
TRBV9	14	TRBD2	NA	TRBJ2-3	TGTGCCAGCAGCGGGGGGACTAGCGTCGCTACGCAGTATTTT	CASSGGTSVATQYF
TRBV6-5	13	NA	NA	TRBJ1-5	TGTGCCAGCAGTTCAGGGGGCAATCAGCCCCAGCATTTT	CASSSGGNQPQHF
TRBV9	18	NA	NA	TRBJ2-7	TGTGCCAGCAGCCCCATGGCAGCCCGGTCCCCGGTCACGGGCGAGCAGTACTTC	CASSPMAARSPVTGEQYF
TRBV7-2	14	NA	NA	TRBJ1-5	TGTGCCAGCAGCAAACAGGGCGGGAGTCAGCCCCAGCATTTT	CASSKQGGSQPQHF
TRBV19	17	NA	NA	TRBJ2-2	TGTGCCAGTAGTACCTGGCTTGGACAGAAAGCCACCGGGGAGCTGTTTTTT	CASSTWLGQKATGELFF
TRBV11-2	14	TRBD1	NA	TRBJ1-3	TGTGCCAGCAGCTTGGGACAGGGGCCAAACACCATATATTTT	CASSLGQGPNTIYF
TRBV5-1	14	NA	NA	TRBJ1-4	TGCGCCAGCAGCTCGCGATCAACTAATGAAAAACTGTTTTTT	CASSSRSTNEKLFF
TRBV14	15	NA	NA	TRBJ2-2	TGTGCCAGCAGCCAAGTCCAGGGGTACACCGGGGAGCTGTTTTTT	CASSQVQGYTGELFF
TRBV7-2	19	TRBD1	NA	TRBJ1-1	TGTGCCAGCAGCCACGACAGGGGGCGAATGTACTTAGGGAACACTGAAGCTTTCTTT	CASSHDRGRMYLGNTEAFF
TRBV15	14	TRBD1	NA	TRBJ1-5	TGTGCCACCAGTGTGGGACAGGAGGGACAGCCCCAGCATTTT	CATSVGQEGQPQHF